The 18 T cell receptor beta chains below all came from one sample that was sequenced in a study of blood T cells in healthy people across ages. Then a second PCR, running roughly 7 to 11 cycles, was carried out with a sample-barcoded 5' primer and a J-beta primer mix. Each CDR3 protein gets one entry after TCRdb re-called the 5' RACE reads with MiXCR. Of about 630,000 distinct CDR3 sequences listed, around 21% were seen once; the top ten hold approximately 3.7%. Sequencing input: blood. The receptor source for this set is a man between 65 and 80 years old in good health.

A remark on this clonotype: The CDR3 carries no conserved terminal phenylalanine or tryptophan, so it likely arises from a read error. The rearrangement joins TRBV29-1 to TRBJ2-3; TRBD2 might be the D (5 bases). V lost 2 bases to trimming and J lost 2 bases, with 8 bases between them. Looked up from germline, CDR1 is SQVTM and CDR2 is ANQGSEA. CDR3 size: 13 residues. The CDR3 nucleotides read TGCAGCGTTGAATCGGGGTACACAGATACGCAGTATCTT. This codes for CSVESGYTDTQYL.

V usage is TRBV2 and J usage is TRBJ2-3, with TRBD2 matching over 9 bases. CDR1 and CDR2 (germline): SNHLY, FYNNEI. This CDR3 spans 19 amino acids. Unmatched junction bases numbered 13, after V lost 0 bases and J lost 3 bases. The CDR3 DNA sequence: TGTGCCAGCAGTGAAGCAGGAGGAGAAAGCGGGAGGTGGACAGATACGCAGTATTTT. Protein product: CASSEAGGESGRWTDTQYF.

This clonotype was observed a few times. CDR3 amino acids: CASSTGAVNQPQHF. The CDR3 DNA follows: TGCGCCAGCAGCACAGGGGCGGTCAATCAGCCCCAGCATTTT. The rearrangement links TRBV5-1 to TRBJ1-5; TRBD1 matches 7 bases. Germline CDR1 and CDR2: SGHRS and YFSETQ. The CDR3 is 14 residues long. After removal of 4 bases from V and 3 bases from J, the junction contained 4 bases not matched to a gene. Drawing the rest from reference TRBV5-1 and TRBJ1-5, the complete variable domain is KAGVTQTPRYLIKTRGQQVTLSCSPISGHRSVSWYQQTPGQGLQFLFEYFSETQRNKGNFPGRFSGRQFSNSRSEMNVSTLELGDSALYLCASSTGAVNQPQHFGDGTRLSIL.

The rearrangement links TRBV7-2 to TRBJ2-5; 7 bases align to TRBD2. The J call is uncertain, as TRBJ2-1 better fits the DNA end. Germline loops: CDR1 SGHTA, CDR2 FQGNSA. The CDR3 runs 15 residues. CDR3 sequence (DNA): TGTGCCAGCAGCCTTTCTTGGGGAGGGTACAATGAGCAGTTCTTC. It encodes CASSLSWGGYNEQFF.

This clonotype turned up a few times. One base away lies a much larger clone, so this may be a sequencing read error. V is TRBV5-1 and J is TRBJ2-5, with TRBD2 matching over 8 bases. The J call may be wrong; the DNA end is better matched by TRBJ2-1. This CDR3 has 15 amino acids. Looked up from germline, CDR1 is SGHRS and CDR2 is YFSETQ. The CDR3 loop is CAGGLGGGRSNEQFF. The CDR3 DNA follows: TGCGCCGGCGGACTAGGCGGCGGGAGGTCCAATGAGCAGTTCTTC.

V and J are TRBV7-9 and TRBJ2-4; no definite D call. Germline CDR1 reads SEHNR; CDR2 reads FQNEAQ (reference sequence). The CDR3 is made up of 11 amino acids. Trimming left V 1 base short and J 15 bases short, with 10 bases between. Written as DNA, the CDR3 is TGTGCCAGCAGCTTAGGTGGCCTCGGGTACTTC. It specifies CASSLGGLGYF.

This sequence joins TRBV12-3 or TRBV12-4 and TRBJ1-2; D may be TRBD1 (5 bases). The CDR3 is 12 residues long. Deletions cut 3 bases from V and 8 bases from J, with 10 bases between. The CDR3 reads CASSFGADGYTF. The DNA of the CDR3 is TGTGCCAGCAGTTTTGGGGCAGACGGCTACACCTTC.

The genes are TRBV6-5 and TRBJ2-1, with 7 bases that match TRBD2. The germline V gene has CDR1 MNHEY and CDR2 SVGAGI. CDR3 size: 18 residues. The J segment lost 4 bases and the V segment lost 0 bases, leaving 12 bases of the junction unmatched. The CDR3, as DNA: TGTGCCAGCAGTTACTCGTCGTCTAGCGGTTTAATTTACAATGAGCAGTTCTTC. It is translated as CASSYSSSSGLIYNEQFF.

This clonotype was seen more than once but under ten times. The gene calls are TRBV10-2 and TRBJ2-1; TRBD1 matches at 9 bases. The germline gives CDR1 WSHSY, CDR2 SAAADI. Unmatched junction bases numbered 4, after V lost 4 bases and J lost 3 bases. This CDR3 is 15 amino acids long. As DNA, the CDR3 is TGCGCCAGCAGTGGGGACAGGGAGAACTACAATGAGCAGTTCTTC. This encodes CASSGDRENYNEQFF.

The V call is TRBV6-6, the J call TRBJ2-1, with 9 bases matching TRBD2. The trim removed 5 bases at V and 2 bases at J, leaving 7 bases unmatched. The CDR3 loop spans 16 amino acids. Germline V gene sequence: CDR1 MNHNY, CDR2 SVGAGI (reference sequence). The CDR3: CASSPSLAGPYNEQFF. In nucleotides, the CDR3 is TGTGCCAGCAGTCCATCCCTAGCGGGACCCTACAATGAGCAGTTCTTC.

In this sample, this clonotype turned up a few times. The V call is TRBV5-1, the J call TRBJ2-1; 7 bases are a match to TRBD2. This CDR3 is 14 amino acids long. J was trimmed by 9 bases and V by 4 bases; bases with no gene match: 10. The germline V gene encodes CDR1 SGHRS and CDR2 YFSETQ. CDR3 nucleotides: TGCGCCAGCAGCGCGGGACTATCCGAGGGTGAGCAGTTCTTC. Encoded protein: CASSAGLSEGEQFF.

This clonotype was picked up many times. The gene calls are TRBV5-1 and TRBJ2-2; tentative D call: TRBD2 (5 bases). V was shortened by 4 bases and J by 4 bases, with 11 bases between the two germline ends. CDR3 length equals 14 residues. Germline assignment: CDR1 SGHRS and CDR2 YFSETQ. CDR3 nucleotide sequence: TGCGCCAGCAGCGGAGGAGAGGGCACCGGGGAGCTGTTTTTT. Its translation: CASSGGEGTGELFF.

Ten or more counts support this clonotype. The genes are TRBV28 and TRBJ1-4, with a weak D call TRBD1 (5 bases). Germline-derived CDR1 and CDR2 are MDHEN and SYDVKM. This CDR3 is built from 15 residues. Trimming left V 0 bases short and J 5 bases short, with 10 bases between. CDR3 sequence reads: CASSLWGQPNEKLFF. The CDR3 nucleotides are TGTGCCAGCAGTTTATGGGGGCAGCCCAATGAAAAACTGTTTTTT.

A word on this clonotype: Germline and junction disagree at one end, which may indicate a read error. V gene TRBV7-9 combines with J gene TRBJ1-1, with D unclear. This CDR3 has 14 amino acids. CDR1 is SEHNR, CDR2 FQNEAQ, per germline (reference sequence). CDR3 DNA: TGTACCAGCAGCTTTTCGGCGGTGGACACTGAAGCTTTCTTT. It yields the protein CTSSFSAVDTEAFF.

The CDR3 bases are TGCGCCAGCAGCTCCAGGACAGGCGGGAACACTGAAGCTTTCTTT. Amino acids: CASSSRTGGNTEAFF. The chain recombines TRBV5-1 with TRBJ1-1, with 7 bases aligning to TRBD1. Germline trimming cut 3 bases from V and 1 base from J; bases unmatched to any gene: 6. The germline CDR1 and CDR2 sequences are SGHRS and YFSETQ. This CDR3 has 15 amino acids.

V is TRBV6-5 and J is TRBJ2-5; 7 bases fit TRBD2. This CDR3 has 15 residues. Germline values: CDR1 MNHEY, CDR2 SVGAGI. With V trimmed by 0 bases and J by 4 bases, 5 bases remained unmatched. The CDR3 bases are TGTGCCAGCAGTTACTCCCCTAGCGGTGGAGAGACCCAGTACTTC. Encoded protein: CASSYSPSGGETQYF.

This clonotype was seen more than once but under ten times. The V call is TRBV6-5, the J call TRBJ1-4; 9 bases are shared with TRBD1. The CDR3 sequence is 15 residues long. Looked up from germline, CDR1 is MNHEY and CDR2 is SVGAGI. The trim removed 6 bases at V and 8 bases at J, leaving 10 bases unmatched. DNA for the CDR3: TGTGCCAGCAGAATCACAGGGGGCGTAAAGGAAAAACTGTTTTTT. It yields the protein CASRITGGVKEKLFF.

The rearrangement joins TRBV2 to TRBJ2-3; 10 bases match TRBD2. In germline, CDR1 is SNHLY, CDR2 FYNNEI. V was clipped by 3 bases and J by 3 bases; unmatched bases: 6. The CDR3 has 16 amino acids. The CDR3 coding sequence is TGTGCCAGCAGTGACGATAGCGGGAGGAAAACAGATACGCAGTATTTT. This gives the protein CASSDDSGRKTDTQYF.